A single sample is the source of the 6 T cell receptor beta chains below, sequenced in a study of blood T cell repertoires in COVID-19. Here immunoSEQ multiplex PCR was the method, and the copy in TCRdb shows in-frame clones only, minus some. The sample has roughly 200,000 clones; 80% to 90% are singletons. The sequenced sample consisted of PBMCs or T cells enriched from blood (not recorded which). Receptor source: a woman aged 40 to 50 with acute COVID-19.

The chain carries TRBV18 and TRBJ1-5; TRBD1 matches at 9 bases. This CDR3 region has 15 residues. J lost 5 bases, V lost 0 bases, and 2 bases had no gene match. Germline-derived CDR1 and CDR2 are KGHSH and LQKENI. Here the CDR3 reads CASSPPGQGYQPQHF. The CDR3 DNA sequence: TGTGCCAGCTCACCACCGGGACAGGGATATCAGCCCCAGCATTTT.

The rearrangement uses TRBV9 and TRBJ1-6, with 8 bases lining up with TRBD1. Per the germline V gene, CDR1 is SGDLS and CDR2 is YYNGEE. After removal of 4 bases from V and 7 bases from J, the junction contained 7 bases not matched to a gene. The CDR3 runs to 15 residues. For the CDR3, the DNA is TGTGCCAGCAGCCCCCGGACAGGGACAAATTCACCCCTCCACTTT. Protein sequence: CASSPRTGTNSPLHF.

This clone was detected a few times. The chain is built from TRBV5-8 and TRBJ2-7; 7 positions agree with TRBD2. J was trimmed by 1 base and V by 0 bases; bases with no gene match: 7. The CDR3 spans 16 residues. Germline assignment: CDR1 SGHTS and CDR2 YDEGEE. The CDR3 loop is CASSLAGAGGSYEQYF. The CDR3 region has the DNA TGTGCCAGCAGCTTGGCTGGGGCCGGGGGGTCCTACGAGCAGTACTTC.

The gene calls are TRBV27 and TRBJ1-6; D might be TRBD1 (6 bases). CDR3 length: 15 residues. Between the trimmed V and J ends, which lost 6 bases and 2 bases, there was a span of 11 bases. In germline, CDR1 is MNHEY, CDR2 SMNVEV (reference sequence). The CDR3 sequence is CASRPQGTYNSPLHF. The CDR3 DNA follows: TGTGCCAGCAGGCCACAGGGAACCTATAATTCACCCCTCCACTTT.

The rearrangement links TRBV27 to TRBJ2-7; possible D gene TRBD1, 6 bases. CDR1 and CDR2 (germline): MNHEY, SMNVEV (reference sequence). Deletions cut 2 bases from V and 2 bases from J, with 13 bases between. This CDR3 is 15 amino acids long. In nucleotides, the CDR3 is TGTGCCAGCAGTTTAAGGCTACAGGGAACCTACGAGCAGTACTTC. This encodes CASSLRLQGTYEQYF.

The chain joins TRBV6-5 to TRBJ2-1; D gene ambiguous. Trimming cost V 0 bases and J 0 bases, with 9 bases left between them. Germline-derived CDR1 and CDR2 are MNHEY and SVGAGI. This CDR3 has 16 residues. CDR3 in amino acids: CASSYSRRLSYNEQFF. Here the CDR3 DNA reads TGTGCCAGCAGTTACTCGAGGCGGCTCTCCTACAATGAGCAGTTCTTC.